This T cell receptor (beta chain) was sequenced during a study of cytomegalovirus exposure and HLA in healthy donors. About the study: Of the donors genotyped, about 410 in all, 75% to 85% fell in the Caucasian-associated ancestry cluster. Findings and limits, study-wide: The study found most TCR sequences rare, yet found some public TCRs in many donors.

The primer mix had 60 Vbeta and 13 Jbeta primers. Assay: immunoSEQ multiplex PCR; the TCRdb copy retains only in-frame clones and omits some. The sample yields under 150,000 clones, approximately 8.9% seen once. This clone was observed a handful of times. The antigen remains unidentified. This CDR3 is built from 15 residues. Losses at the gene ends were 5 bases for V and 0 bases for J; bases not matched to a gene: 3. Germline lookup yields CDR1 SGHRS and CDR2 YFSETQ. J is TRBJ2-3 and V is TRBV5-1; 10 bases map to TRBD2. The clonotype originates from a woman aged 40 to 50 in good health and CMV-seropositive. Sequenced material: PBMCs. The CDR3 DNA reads TGCGCCAGCAGGGGAGCGGGGGGGAGCACAGATACGCAGTATTTT. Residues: CASRGAGGSTDTQYF.